This T cell receptor beta chain was identified during a study of shared clonotypes between healthy human individuals. Findings and limits, study-wide: In contrast to clonotypes shared by all four donors, non-shared clonotypes had lower generation probabilities. The study generally estimated greater richness for naive than memory subsets.

Remarks on this clone: Its antigen is not known.

The germline V and J ends were trimmed by 3 bases and 3 bases, with 18 bases remaining between them. The length of the CDR3 is 17 residues. CDR1 is SGDLS and CDR2 is YYNGEE in the germline V gene. Clones were read by immunoSEQ multiplex PCR, and TCRdb kept only the in-frame ones, dropping some. The data hold roughly 2,000,000 clones, with 85% to 95% observed a single time. CD45RO-negative cells were positively selected for CCR7, leaving out terminally differentiated effector memory CD45RA+ cells. The specimen was naive CD8+ T cells sorted from blood. This receptor was identified in a man between 18 and 35 years old in good health. The J gene is TRBJ1-4, the V gene TRBV9, with D possibly being TRBD1 (5 bases). The CDR3 sequence is CASSASPVGVPNEKLFF. In nucleotides, the CDR3 is TGTGCCAGCAGCGCTTCCCCCGTGGGGGTGCCTAATGAAAAACTGTTTTTT.